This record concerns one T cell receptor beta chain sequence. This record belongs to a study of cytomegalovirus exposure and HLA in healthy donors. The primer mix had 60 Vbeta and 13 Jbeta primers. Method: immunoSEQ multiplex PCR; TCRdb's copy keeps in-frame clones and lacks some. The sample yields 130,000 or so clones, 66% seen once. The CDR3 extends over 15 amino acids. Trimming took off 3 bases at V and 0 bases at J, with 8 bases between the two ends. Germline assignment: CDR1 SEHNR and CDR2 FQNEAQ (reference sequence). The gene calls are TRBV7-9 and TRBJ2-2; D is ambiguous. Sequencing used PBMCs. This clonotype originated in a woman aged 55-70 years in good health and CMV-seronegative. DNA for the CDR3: TGTGCCAGCAGCTTCTTCGGGTCGAACACCGGGGAGCTGTTTTTT. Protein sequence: CASSFFGSNTGELFF.